These T cell receptor beta chains were read from a single sample in a study of shared clonotypes between healthy human individuals. The method was immunoSEQ multiplex PCR; TCRdb's version includes in-frame clones alone and lacks a portion of them. Among 300,000 to 350,000 clones, 73% were seen once, and the ten largest hold roughly a tenth. The specimen was memory CD4+ T cells sorted from blood. Source of these receptors: a man between 25 and 39 years old in good health. The CDR3 runs from the conserved cysteine through the conserved F or W. D genes are given only for firm matches. Clone size, where shown, is once, few, many, or a class for clones that have expanded.

abundance	v_gene	j_gene	d_gene	CDR3aa	CDR3nt
once	TRBV5-1	TRBJ2-7	-	CASSLVPYEQYF	TGCGCCAGCAGCTTGGTACCCTACGAGCAGTACTTC
-	TRBV19	TRBJ2-3	-	CASTRGSGHVDTQYF	TGTGCCAGTACTCGGGGTAGCGGCCATGTGGATACGCAGTATTTT
-	TRBV7-2	TRBJ1-1	-	CASSLRATNTEAFF	TGTGCCAGCAGCTTGCGGGCGACGAACACTGAAGCTTTCTTT
-	TRBV6-1	TRBJ2-1	TRBD1	CASSAPGQGMRNEQFF	TGTGCCAGCAGTGCACCGGGACAGGGAATGAGGAATGAGCAGTTCTTC
few	TRBV4-1	TRBJ2-6	TRBD1	CASSYPGQSSGANVLTF	TGCGCCAGCAGCTACCCGGGACAGAGCTCTGGGGCCAACGTCCTGACTTTC
-	TRBV4-1	TRBJ1-1	TRBD1	CASSLGQLGNTEAFF	TGCGCCAGCAGCCTGGGACAGCTTGGGAACACTGAAGCTTTCTTT
-	TRBV4-3	TRBJ2-1	-	CASSNREARGTDLYNEQFF	TGCGCCAGCAGCAATCGAGAAGCGAGGGGGACCGACCTCTACAATGAGCAGTTCTTC
few	TRBV5-4	TRBJ2-5	TRBD2	CASSLGAGGDETQYF	TGTGCCAGCAGCTTGGGGGCGGGAGGGGATGAGACCCAGTACTTC
-	TRBV7-3	TRBJ2-2	-	CASSLNTGPGELFF	TGTGCCAGCAGCTTAAACACTGGACCCGGGGAGCTGTTTTTT
few	TRBV18	TRBJ2-1	TRBD1	CASSPWTGNEQFF	TGTGCCAGCTCACCTTGGACAGGAAATGAGCAGTTCTTC
-	TRBV29-1	TRBJ2-6	-	CSVGFSGANVLTF	TGCAGCGTTGGATTCTCTGGGGCCAACGTCCTGACTTTC
-	TRBV10-1	TRBJ2-3	-	CASSDGNTQYF	TGCGCCAGCAGTGACGGAAATACGCAGTATTTT
-	TRBV9	TRBJ2-1	-	CASSVDGVRVGEQFF	TGTGCCAGCAGCGTAGATGGAGTACGGGTGGGTGAGCAGTTCTTC
-	TRBV25-1	TRBJ2-3	TRBD1	CASSGGQARITDTQYF	TGTGCCAGCAGTGGCGGACAGGCCCGCATCACAGATACGCAGTATTTT
many	TRBV2	TRBJ2-2	-	CASSEQGSTGELFF	TGTGCCAGCAGTGAACAGGGAAGCACCGGGGAGCTGTTTTTT
-	TRBV5-1	TRBJ2-5	TRBD1	CASSSDRGPTSEETQYF	TGCGCCAGCAGCTCCGACAGGGGGCCCACTAGTGAAGAGACCCAGTACTTC
few	TRBV4-3	TRBJ2-7	-	CASSQDPGAGEQYF	TGCGCCAGCAGCCAAGATCCCGGGGCCGGCGAGCAGTACTTC
-	TRBV29-1	TRBJ2-1	TRBD2	CSVEGVKGLAGSEGEQFF	TGCAGCGTTGAAGGGGTTAAAGGGCTAGCGGGATCCGAAGGTGAGCAGTTCTTC
-	TRBV5-1	TRBJ2-2	TRBD1	CASSLDRGDTGELFF	TGCGCCAGCAGCTTGGACAGGGGGGACACCGGGGAGCTGTTTTTT
-	TRBV2	TRBJ2-1	-	CASSEASWNEQFF	TGTGCCAGCAGTGAAGCCTCTTGGAATGAGCAGTTCTTC
-	TRBV5-6	TRBJ2-4	TRBD2	CASSLVETSVGIQYF	TGTGCCAGCAGCTTGGTTGAGACTAGCGTGGGCATTCAGTACTTC
-	TRBV2	TRBJ2-1	-	CASRADSNEQFF	TGTGCCAGCAGAGCCGACAGCAATGAGCAGTTCTTC